This section outlines one T cell receptor (beta chain) sequence together with its context. V lost 3 bases, J lost 0 bases, and 10 bases stayed unmatched. Germline CDR1 reads KGHSH; CDR2 reads LQKENI. CDR3 length equals 19 residues. The data are from a study of blood T cell repertoires in COVID-19. On the study more broadly: The samples span acute and convalescent COVID-19 from the United States, Italy and Spain. Sample material is recorded as cDNA or gDNA derived from T cells, B-cell-depleted T cells, or PBMCs.

Data came from immunoSEQ multiplex PCR; TCRdb stores just in-frame clones and leaves some out. The sample lists 210,000 or so clones, roughly nine tenths occurring once. The receptor comes from a woman in her forties or fifties in a cohort exposed to, infected with or recovered from COVID-19 (not recorded which). The chain combines TRBV18 with TRBJ2-3, with 12 positions matching TRBD2. Material: PBMCs or T cells enriched from blood (not recorded which). The CDR3: CASSPLRTSGMTSTDTQYF. The CDR3 region has the DNA TGTGCCAGCTCACCCTTACGGACTAGCGGGATGACTAGCACAGATACGCAGTATTTT.